This is a list of T cell receptor beta chains from one sample in a study of cytomegalovirus exposure and HLA in healthy donors. Data came from immunoSEQ multiplex PCR; TCRdb stores just in-frame clones and leaves some out. The sample lists 55,000 to 80,000 clones; 65% to 75% were seen once. The material sequenced was PBMCs. All receptors come from a woman younger than 45 in good health and CMV-seronegative. The CDR3 runs from the conserved cysteine through the conserved F or W. A D gene is named only where the DNA matches it firmly. The size entry is marked missing in some rows and otherwise reads once, few, many or a size class.

TRBJ2-2 . TRBV27 . CASSSYGVGDTGELFF TGTGCCAGCAGTTCCTACGGGGTAGGAGACACCGGGGAGCTGTTTTTT
TRBJ2-5 . TRBV11-2 TRBD2 CASSLSGRAVETQYF TGTGCCAGCAGCTTAAGCGGGAGGGCCGTAGAGACCCAGTACTTC
TRBJ2-3 . TRBV7-2 . CASSPQVGGPTDTQYF TGTGCCAGCAGCCCGCAAGTCGGAGGGCCCACAGATACGCAGTATTTT
TRBJ2-3 . TRBV25-1 TRBD1 CASSPLGQGAQNTQYF TGTGCCAGCAGTCCCCTGGGACAGGGAGCACAGAATACGCAGTATTTT
TRBJ1-5 . TRBV4-1 TRBD1 CASSQFDRGKRNQPQHF TGCGCCAGCAGCCAGTTCGACAGGGGGAAACGCAATCAGCCCCAGCATTTT
TRBJ2-2 . TRBV2 TRBD1 CASSQRQGKTGELFF TGTGCCAGCAGTCAAAGACAGGGGAAGACCGGGGAGCTGTTTTTT
TRBJ2-1 . TRBV30 TRBD2 CAWSVLAGGPYEQFF TGTGCCTGGAGTGTCCTAGCGGGAGGGCCTTATGAGCAGTTCTTC
TRBJ2-5 . TRBV18 TRBD2 CASSPPTSGRQETQYF TGTGCCAGCTCACCACCGACTAGCGGGCGGCAAGAGACCCAGTACTTC
TRBJ1-4 . TRBV28 TRBD1 CASRPQGAEKLFF TGTGCCAGCAGACCGCAGGGGGCGGAAAAACTGTTTTTT
TRBJ2-3 once TRBV6-6 . CASSPLASDTQYF TGTGCCAGCAGTCCTCTAGCGTCAGATACGCAGTATTTT
TRBJ2-7 . TRBV5-1 TRBD1 CASSLTGAYSYEQYF TGCGCCAGCAGCTTGACAGGGGCCTACTCCTACGAGCAGTACTTC
TRBJ2-1 . TRBV12-5 TRBD2 CASGLVPGLAGGRWFDEQFF TGTGCTAGTGGTTTGGTGCCGGGACTAGCGGGAGGGAGGTGGTTTGATGAGCAGTTCTTC
TRBJ2-5 . TRBV5-1 TRBD2 CASSGAQGATSGRRPVETQYF TGCGCCAGCAGCGGGGCCCAGGGGGCGACTAGCGGGAGGCGGCCCGTGGAGACCCAGTACTTC
TRBJ2-5 medium-sized TRBV6-5 TRBD2 CASSALAGSGETQYF TGTGCCAGCAGTGCGCTAGCGGGATCTGGAGAGACCCAGTACTTC
TRBJ2-4 . TRBV19 TRBD1 CATQTGGDIQYF TGTGCCACCCAGACAGGGGGGGACATTCAGTACTTC
TRBJ2-1 . TRBV27 TRBD2 CASKNIGLAGEGVNEQFF TGTGCCAGCAAGAACATAGGACTAGCGGGAGAAGGGGTCAATGAGCAGTTCTTC
TRBJ1-1 . TRBV28 TRBD1 CASTSQGGNTEAFF TGTGCCAGCACCTCACAGGGGGGTAACACTGAAGCTTTCTTT
TRBJ1-2 . TRBV29-1 . CSVDIRRGYGYTF TGCAGCGTTGATATTCGTCGGGGCTATGGCTACACCTTC
TRBJ2-5 . TRBV6-5 TRBD1 CASSYSGTGEEQYF TGTGCCAGCAGTTACTCCGGGACAGGGGAGGAGCAGTACTTC
TRBJ2-3 . TRBV18 . CASSPTGGWGTDTQYF TGTGCCAGCTCACCAACGGGGGGCTGGGGAACAGATACGCAGTATTTT
TRBJ2-3 . TRBV19 . CASSIRGFSTDTQYF TGTGCCAGTAGTATCCGGGGGTTCAGCACAGATACGCAGTATTTT
TRBJ1-2 . TRBV13 TRBD1 CATTYEGRGQSYGYTF TGTGCCACCACCTATGAAGGAAGGGGGCAGTCCTATGGCTACACCTTC
TRBJ1-5 once TRBV6-5 . CASSSGGMWNQPQHF TGTGCCAGCAGTTCCGGCGGGATGTGGAATCAGCCCCAGCATTTT
TRBJ1-3 . TRBV18 . CASSPLTRSEGVSGNTIYF TGTGCCAGCTCACCATTAACGAGAAGCGAAGGGGTCTCTGGAAACACCATATATTTT
TRBJ2-2 . TRBV7-8 TRBD2 CATKEGRGKREGLGTGELFF TGTGCCACTAAGGAGGGGCGGGGCAAGCGGGAGGGCCTGGGCACCGGGGAGCTGTTTTTT
TRBJ2-7 . TRBV28 . CASSPYGSNSYEQYF TGTGCCAGCAGTCCCTACGGGAGTAACTCCTACGAGCAGTACTTC
TRBJ1-5 . TRBV19 . CASTSGTLNQPQHF TGTGCCAGTACGTCCGGGACACTGAATCAGCCCCAGCATTTT
TRBJ1-1 . TRBV7-9 . CASKDNSNTEAFF TGTGCCAGCAAGGACAACTCGAACACTGAAGCTTTCTTT
TRBJ1-4 . TRBV28 TRBD1 CASSSDRGSTNEKLFF TGTGCCAGCAGCTCGGACAGGGGTTCGACTAATGAAAAACTGTTTTTT
TRBJ2-1 . TRBV18 . CASSPQLVEGNEQFF TGTGCCAGCTCACCGCAACTAGTGGAGGGCAATGAGCAGTTCTTC
TRBJ1-2 . TRBV27 . CASSPDSNNYGYTF TGTGCCAGCAGCCCCGACAGCAATAACTATGGCTACACCTTC
TRBJ1-1 . TRBV7-9 . CASSLELSGLAFF TGTGCCAGCAGCTTAGAATTGAGTGGTTTAGCTTTCTTT
TRBJ2-3 . TRBV29-1 TRBD2 CSVEPSGRTDTQYF TGCAGCGTTGAACCTAGCGGGAGAACAGATACGCAGTATTTT
TRBJ2-7 . TRBV6-5 . CASSYLGGYEQYF TGTGCCAGCAGTTACCTAGGGGGCTACGAGCAGTACTTC
TRBJ2-5 . TRBV19 . CASRDRGETQYF TGTGCCAGTAGGGACCGGGGGGAGACCCAGTACTTC
TRBJ2-1 . TRBV28 . CASAWAKGQFF TGTGCCAGCGCCTGGGCGAAAGGGCAGTTCTTC
TRBJ2-2 few TRBV2 TRBD2 CASSESGRPNTGELFF TGTGCCAGCAGTGAAAGCGGGAGACCGAACACCGGGGAGCTGTTTTTT
TRBJ1-2 . TRBV4-1 . CASSQEGVVGYTF TGCGCCAGCAGCCAAGAGGGAGTTGTCGGCTACACCTTC
TRBJ2-3 . TRBV6-1 TRBD2 CATLLLAGGGDTQYF TGTGCCACCCTTCTACTAGCGGGAGGGGGAGATACGCAGTATTTT
TRBJ1-1 few TRBV6-1 . CASTLLETEAFF TGTGCCAGCACCCTCTTGGAGACTGAAGCTTTCTTT
TRBJ1-5 . TRBV6-6 TRBD1 CASSYSGTVNQPQHF TGTGCCAGCAGTTACTCCGGGACAGTCAATCAGCCCCAGCATTTT
TRBJ1-1 . TRBV28 . CASSFPDRNTEAFF TGTGCCAGCAGTTTCCCCGACAGGAACACTGAAGCTTTCTTT
TRBJ2-1 . TRBV27 TRBD2 CASSPTGTTYNEQFF TGTGCCAGCAGTCCTACCGGGACTACCTACAATGAGCAGTTCTTC
TRBJ1-2 . TRBV7-2 . CASSLDSTGRADGYTF TGTGCCAGCAGCTTAGATTCCACTGGCAGGGCAGATGGCTACACCTTC
TRBJ2-3 . TRBV28 TRBD2 CASSSTSSGTRTDTQYF TGTGCCAGCAGTTCAACCTCAAGCGGGACCCGCACGGATACGCAGTATTTT